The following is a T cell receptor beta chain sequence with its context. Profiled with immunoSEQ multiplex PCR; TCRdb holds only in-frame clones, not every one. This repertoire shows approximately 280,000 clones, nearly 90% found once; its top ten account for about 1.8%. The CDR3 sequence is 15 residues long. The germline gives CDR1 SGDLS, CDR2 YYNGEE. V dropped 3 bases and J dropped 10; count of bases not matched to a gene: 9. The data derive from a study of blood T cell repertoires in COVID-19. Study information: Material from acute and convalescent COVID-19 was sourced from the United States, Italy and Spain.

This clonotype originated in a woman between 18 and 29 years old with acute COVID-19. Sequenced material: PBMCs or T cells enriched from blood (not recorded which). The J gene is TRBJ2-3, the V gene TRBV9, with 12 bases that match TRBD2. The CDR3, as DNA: TGTGCCAGCAGCGCCCGACTAGCGGGAGTTGACCCGCAGTATTTT. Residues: CASSARLAGVDPQYF.